Below are 17 T cell receptor beta chains sequenced from a single sample in a study of Tregs in tolerant kidney transplant recipients. Method: immunoSEQ multiplex PCR; TCRdb's copy keeps in-frame clones and lacks some. In the table there are tens of thousands of clones, about 91% of which are singletons. Recipients received nonmyeloablative bone marrow transplants from related graft donors, with transient mixed chimerism. The input for sequencing was CD4+ T cells from blood (PBMCs), taken 24 months after the transplant. The receptor set was obtained from a human patient who received a combined kidney and bone marrow transplant. The T cells may partly be graft donor cells.

Only one count was recorded for this clone. The V and J genes are TRBV2 and TRBJ1-2, with D tentatively TRBD1 (5 bases). The CDR3 is 15 amino acids. Germline values: CDR1 SNHLY, CDR2 FYNNEI. V lost 4 bases to trimming and J lost 4 bases, with 16 bases between them. The CDR3 DNA is TGTGCCAGCAGTGTTGTCAGGGTTACGGTCTATGGCTACACCTTC. Amino acid sequence: CASSVVRVTVYGYTF.

The chain combines TRBV30 with TRBJ1-2; no clear D. Germline assignment: CDR1 GTSNPN and CDR2 SVGIG (reference sequence). The ends were cut back, 3 bases at V and 4 bases at J, with 9 bases in the middle. This CDR3 has 12 residues. The CDR3 nucleotides read TGTGCCTGGAGGGAGTTGCGCTATGGCTACACCTTC. Its translation is CAWRELRYGYTF. Looking up the rest from reference TRBV30 and TRBJ1-2 gives the full variable domain: SQTIHQWPATLVQPVGSPLSLECTVEGTSNPNLYWYRQAAGRGLQLLFYSVGIGQISSEVPQNLSASRPQDRQFILSSKKLLLSDSGFYLCAWRELRYGYTFGSGTRLTVV.

A word on this clone: Other nucleotide sequences in the sample specify the same CDR3. The chain links TRBV5-4 to TRBJ1-6, with D unresolved. Trimming pared 5 bases from V and 5 bases from J, leaving 5 bases between. The germline CDR1 and CDR2 sequences are SGHNT and YYREEE (reference sequence). The length of the CDR3 is 12 residues. DNA for the CDR3: TGTGCCAGCAGGCAGGATAATTCACCCCTCCACTTT. It yields the protein CASRQDNSPLHF.

The V and J genes are TRBV7-9 and TRBJ2-7; TRBD1 matches 8 bases. The germline CDR1 and CDR2 sequences are SEHNR and FQNEAQ (reference sequence). The CDR3 contains 15 residues. Trimming at V came to 2 bases and at J to 0 bases, leaving 3 bases not matched to a gene. The CDR3 DNA reads TGTGCCAGCAGCTTACGGGACAGGAGCTCCTACGAGCAGTACTTC. Its translation is CASSLRDRSSYEQYF.

The chain recombines TRBV7-2 with TRBJ1-4; D is uncertain. With 1 base removed from V and 13 bases from J, the gap between germline ends came to 13 bases. Germline values: CDR1 SGHTA, CDR2 FQGNSA. This CDR3 spans 13 amino acids. Here the CDR3 DNA reads TGTGCCAGCAGCTTAGGTTGGACTCATCCACTGTTTTTT. This codes for CASSLGWTHPLFF. The variable domain in full, with the rest retrieved from reference TRBV7-2 and TRBJ1-4, is GAGVSQSPSNKVTEKGKDVELRCDPISGHTALYWYRQSLGQGLEFLIYFQGNSAPDKSGLPSDRFSAERTGGSVSTLTIQRTQQEDSAVYLCASSLGWTHPLFFGSGTQLSVL.

CDR3 sequence: CASSSLGLANNEQFF. CDR3 sequence (DNA): TGTGCCAGCAGCTCTCTGGGACTAGCGAACAATGAGCAGTTCTTC. The V and J genes are TRBV7-2 and TRBJ2-1; 10 positions agree with TRBD2. This CDR3 contains 15 residues. V lost 4 bases and J lost 5; bases outside the gene matches: 5. The germline gives CDR1 SGHTA, CDR2 FQGNSA.

This clone showed up just once. The chain couples TRBV30 to TRBJ2-7; TRBD1 aligns across 7 bases. CDR1 is GTSNPN, CDR2 SVGIG, per germline (reference sequence). After removal of 2 bases from V and 0 bases from J, the junction contained 7 bases not matched to a gene. This CDR3 is 15 amino acids long. The DNA for the CDR3 is TGTGCCTGGAGTACCGGGACAGATAGCTCCTACGAGCAGTACTTC. Translating it yields CAWSTGTDSSYEQYF.

In regard to this clone: Within the sample, other DNA sequences also encode this same CDR3. The gene calls are TRBV6-1 and TRBJ1-6, with 10 bases fitting TRBD1. The CDR3 runs 16 residues. CDR1 is MNHNS, CDR2 SASEGT, per germline. V trimming: 3 bases; J trimming: 8 bases; junction bases outside the gene matches: 7. This CDR3 reads CASSEFQGQGYSPLHF. The CDR3 DNA sequence: TGTGCCAGCAGTGAGTTTCAGGGACAGGGGTATTCACCCCTCCACTTT.

This clone has more than one count but fewer than ten. The chain employs TRBV6-6 and TRBJ1-4; tentative D call: TRBD1 (6 bases). Per germline, CDR1 MNHNY and CDR2 SVGAGI (reference sequence). V shed 1 base and J shed 6 bases, with 9 bases lying between them. The CDR3 is 14 amino acids. The CDR3 protein is CASSYYRVDEKLFF. The CDR3 DNA reads as TGTGCCAGCAGTTACTACAGGGTTGATGAAAAACTGTTTTTT.

This clone has a single count. This chain joins TRBV11-1 and TRBJ1-1, with 9 bases fitting TRBD1. In germline, CDR1 is SGHAT, CDR2 FQDESV (reference sequence). Trimming took 5 bases from V and 2 from J; bases not matched to a gene: 9. The CDR3 totals 16 residues. In nucleotides, the CDR3 is TGTGCCAGCAGCGCACAGGGGGCGCTTTTTAACACTGAAGCTTTCTTT. Amino acid sequence: CASSAQGALFNTEAFF.

The chain uses TRBV4-3 and TRBJ2-6; possibly TRBD2 for D (5 bases). V dropped 1 base and J dropped 4 bases, with 8 bases sitting between them. The V gene's germline CDR1 is LGHNA and CDR2 YSLEER. The CDR3 is 15 residues long. Written as DNA, the CDR3 is TGCGCCAGCAGCCAAGTGGGCGGGGGGGCCAACGTCCTGACTTTC. Translating gives CASSQVGGGANVLTF.

Here the CDR3 reads CSVSGGVQETQYF. The DNA of the CDR3 is TGCAGCGTTTCAGGGGGCGTCCAAGAGACCCAGTACTTC. The chain carries TRBV29-1 and TRBJ2-5; 8 bases are shared with TRBD1. The CDR3 is 13 residues long. Trimming at V came to 5 bases and at J to 1 base, leaving 3 bases not matched to a gene. CDR1 is SQVTM and CDR2 is ANQGSEA in the germline V gene.

J is TRBJ2-7 and V is TRBV7-3; a weak D match, TRBD2 (5 bases). There are 13 residues in the CDR3. Germline V gene lookup returns CDR1 SGHTA and CDR2 FQGTGA. Deletions cut 2 bases from V and 4 bases from J, with 9 bases between. In DNA form, the CDR3 reads TGTGCCAGCAGCTTAGGGAGACAATACGAGCAGTACTTC. It yields the protein CASSLGRQYEQYF.

The chain links TRBV10-3 to TRBJ2-1, with D perhaps matching TRBD2 (6 bases). V lost 1 base and J lost 0, with 10 bases in between. Germline V CDR1 and CDR2: ENHRY, SYGVKD. CDR3 size: 16 residues. The CDR3 spells CAISEYTGVSYNEQFF. The CDR3 coding sequence is TGTGCCATCAGTGAGTATACGGGAGTCTCCTACAATGAGCAGTTCTTC.

The chain links TRBV7-2 to TRBJ2-7, with a possible D match to TRBD1 (8 bases). This CDR3 is 14 amino acids long. V shed 8 bases and J shed 4 bases, with 18 bases lying between them. From germline, CDR1 is SGHTA and CDR2 FQGNSA. CDR3 sequence: CASGYRGGDYEQYF. The CDR3, as DNA: TGTGCCAGCGGCTACAGGGGGGGGGATTACGAGCAGTACTTC.

This chain links TRBV30 with TRBJ1-2; D not certain. The CDR3 is made up of 11 amino acids. Deletions cut 3 bases from V and 4 bases from J, with 6 bases between. Germline CDR1 reads GTSNPN; CDR2 reads SVGIG (reference sequence). The DNA of the CDR3 is TGTGCCTGGAGATCAATCTATGGCTACACCTTC. This sequence encodes CAWRSIYGYTF.

The rearrangement uses TRBV7-2 and TRBJ2-2; the match to TRBD1 covers 8 bases. The germline CDR1 and CDR2 sequences are SGHTA and FQGNSA. V dropped 5 bases and J dropped 3; count of bases not matched to a gene: 11. This CDR3 has 17 residues. The CDR3 reads CASSREWGQDYTGELFF. CDR3 in DNA: TGTGCCAGCAGCCGAGAGTGGGGACAGGATTACACCGGGGAGCTGTTTTTT.